These 15 T cell receptor beta chains were sequenced from one sample in a study of cytomegalovirus exposure and HLA in healthy donors. Assay used: immunoSEQ multiplex PCR; TCRdb lists only in-frame clones, some missing. Among over 200,000 clones, 85% to 90% were seen once, and the ten largest hold 2.9%. Material for sequencing was PBMCs. These receptors were taken from a woman under 30 in good health and CMV-seronegative.

The genes are TRBV7-2 and TRBJ2-1; 8 nucleotides match TRBD1. Germline CDR1 reads SGHTA; CDR2 reads FQGNSA. This CDR3 has 19 residues. V lost 4 bases, J lost 4 bases, and 18 bases stayed unmatched. The CDR3 sequence is CASSSPLDRARLRYNEQFF. CDR3 DNA sequence: TGTGCCAGCAGCTCTCCCCTGGACAGGGCCCGCCTGCGTTACAATGAGCAGTTCTTC.

The V and J genes are TRBV28 and TRBJ2-1; 13 bases match TRBD2. V lost 5 bases, J lost 8 bases, and 12 bases stayed unmatched. There are 17 residues in the CDR3. Germline V gene data show CDR1 as MDHEN and CDR2 as SYDVKM. The DNA of the CDR3 is TGTGCCAGCAGTCTAGGACTAGCGGGAGCTTTTCGGGATGAGCAGTTCTTC. The encoded protein is CASSLGLAGAFRDEQFF.

The CDR3, as DNA: TGTGCCAGCAGTTACGGGACTAGCGGGAGTAGCTACGAGCAGTACTTC. It encodes CASSYGTSGSSYEQYF. This chain uses TRBV6-5 with TRBJ2-7; 14 nucleotides agree with TRBD2. Trimming at V came to 2 bases and at J to 3 bases, leaving 3 bases not matched to a gene. The CDR3 runs to 16 residues. Germline V lookup: CDR1 MNHEY, CDR2 SVGAGI.

A single count supports this clone. The gene calls are TRBV7-9 and TRBJ2-1; 9 bases line up with TRBD2. The V gene's germline CDR1 is SEHNR and CDR2 FQNEAQ (reference sequence). The junction had 2 bases not matched to a gene; V was cut back by 0 bases and J by 2 bases. This CDR3 has 16 amino acids. The CDR3 DNA follows: TGTGCCAGCAGCTTAGCGGCGGGAGGGACCTACAATGAGCAGTTCTTC. Its protein is CASSLAAGGTYNEQFF.

The V gene is TRBV2, the J gene TRBJ2-1, with TRBD2 matching 10 bases. Germline lookup yields CDR1 SNHLY and CDR2 FYNNEI. This CDR3 has 17 residues. Trimming took 4 bases from V and 0 from J; bases not matched to a gene: 6. The chain's CDR3 is CASSGTSGRDSYNEQFF. CDR3 bases: TGTGCCAGCAGTGGAACGAGCGGGAGGGACTCCTACAATGAGCAGTTCTTC.

This chain uses TRBV5-1 with TRBJ2-3; maybe TRBD2 (6 bases). Germline V gene lookup returns CDR1 SGHRS and CDR2 YFSETQ. V lost 6 bases and J lost 0, with 14 bases in between. There are 15 residues in the CDR3. The CDR3 sequence is CASNPGLPSTDTQYF. In DNA, the CDR3 is TGCGCCAGCAACCCGGGACTCCCTAGCACAGATACGCAGTATTTT.

V usage is TRBV2 and J usage is TRBJ1-1; D remains ambiguous. The CDR3 covers 13 residues. V was pared by 1 base and J by 6 bases, with 9 bases between. Germline CDR1 and CDR2: SNHLY and FYNNEI. The CDR3 sequence: CASSEGGSSEAFF. As DNA, the CDR3 is TGTGCCAGCAGTGAAGGAGGGTCTTCTGAAGCTTTCTTT.

The chain couples TRBV6-5 to TRBJ2-5; 9 bases match TRBD2. The germline CDR1 and CDR2 sequences are MNHEY and SVGAGI. V gave up 6 bases and J gave up 2 bases; unmatched junction bases: 7. The CDR3 sequence is 15 residues long. The CDR3 DNA reads TGTGCCAGCAGCCTATGGACTAGCGCACAAGAGACCCAGTACTTC. Translating it yields CASSLWTSAQETQYF.

The CDR3 region is CASSFGTEYEAFF. CDR3 DNA: TGTGCCAGCAGTTTTGGGACTGAGTATGAAGCTTTCTTT. The V and J genes are TRBV28 and TRBJ1-1; TRBD1 might be the D (5 bases). This CDR3 spans 13 amino acids. CDR1 is MDHEN, CDR2 SYDVKM, per germline. V was cut by 3 bases and J by 7 bases, with 12 bases left in between.

This chain links TRBV30 with TRBJ1-5, with D unclear. The germline gives CDR1 GTSNPN, CDR2 SVGIG (reference sequence). V lost 0 bases and J lost 0, with 6 bases in between. The CDR3 spans 14 residues. The CDR3 here is CAWSVRFSNQPQHF. DNA of the CDR3: TGTGCCTGGAGTGTACGGTTTAGCAATCAGCCCCAGCATTTT.

The chain couples TRBV27 to TRBJ2-7; TRBD1 matches at 7 bases. This CDR3 is built from 15 residues. Trimming removed 4 bases from V and 3 bases from J; junction bases left unmatched: 9. Germline-derived CDR1 and CDR2 are MNHEY and SMNVEV (reference sequence). CDR3 sequence: CASSSYRGWGYEQYF. The CDR3 DNA sequence: TGTGCCAGCAGTTCTTACAGGGGTTGGGGCTACGAGCAGTACTTC.

The V call is TRBV29-1, the J call TRBJ1-1, with 8 bases lining up with TRBD1. The CDR3 consists of 14 residues. The germline V gene has CDR1 SQVTM and CDR2 ANQGSEA. The V and J ends lost 7 bases and 5 bases, in that order; junction bases with no gene match: 12. This CDR3 reads CSGSYRGIRTEAFF. DNA for the CDR3: TGCAGCGGGTCTTACAGGGGGATTCGGACTGAAGCTTTCTTT.

This sequence joins TRBV9 and TRBJ2-1; D perhaps matches TRBD1 (5 bases). This CDR3 region has 16 residues. V lost 3 bases and J 7 bases, leaving 20 bases between the germline ends. Germline V gives CDR1 SGDLS, CDR2 YYNGEE. CDR3 nucleotide sequence: TGTGCCAGCAGCGACGACCCAGGGAAATTAATAAATGAGCAGTTCTTC. This codes for CASSDDPGKLINEQFF.

This clone has only one observation. The J gene is TRBJ2-2, the V gene TRBV6-1, with TRBD1 matching 12 bases. CDR3 length: 17 residues. The J segment lost 5 bases and the V segment lost 3 bases, leaving 7 bases of the junction unmatched. CDR1 is MNHNS, CDR2 SASEGT, per germline. In DNA form, the CDR3 reads TGTGCCAGCAGTGACCTTCGGGACAGGGGGCTAACCGGGGAGCTGTTTTTT. This codes for CASSDLRDRGLTGELFF.

This clone was picked up one time. Other DNA sequences in the sample encode the same CDR3. This chain joins TRBV27 and TRBJ2-7; D ambiguous. Germline-derived CDR1 and CDR2 are MNHEY and SMNVEV (reference sequence). The CDR3 extends over 12 amino acids. V dropped 3 bases and J dropped 3 bases, with 6 bases sitting between them. The CDR3 spells CASSFGGYEQYF. The CDR3 nucleotides are TGTGCCAGCAGTTTTGGCGGCTACGAGCAGTACTTC.